This TCR beta chain was observed in a study of T-cell memory formation after mild COVID-19. As to this clonotype: Its antigen is not identified.

5'RACE with constant-segment primers built TCRalpha and TCRbeta cDNA libraries with UMIs. One entry per CDR3 protein results from TCRdb running MiXCR on the 5' RACE reads. The repertoire holds under 85,000 distinct CDR3 sequences, with over 11% as singletons. This CDR3 region has 14 residues. Germline V lookup: CDR1 DFQATT, CDR2 SNEGSKA (reference sequence). V was pared by 2 bases and J by 2 bases, with 4 bases of the junction left unmatched. Study outcomes and limitations: Detection of some responders pre-infection suggested pre-existing cross-reactive memory T cells participated.

This TCR came from an adult woman who had mild COVID-19 (a few samples of this study predate the infection). Cell type and time point are not known. Sequenced sample: PBMCs or a T cell subset sorted from them (not recorded which). The chain couples TRBV20-1 to TRBJ2-3, with 7 bases that match TRBD2. The CDR3 protein is CSARKRGFTDTQYF. Written as DNA, the CDR3 is TGCAGTGCTAGAAAGCGGGGATTCACAGATACGCAGTATTTT.